The 19 T cell receptor beta chains in this list originate from one sample, sequenced in a study of T cell changes during pregnancy in multiple sclerosis (dated 2019 in TCRdb). Libraries were prepared through the immunoSEQ multiplex PCR assay. Entries here come from immuneACCESS through TCRdb and include only in-frame sequences with V and J called. Some clones fail to appear in such tables; in the studies checked, an unresolved V gene covers under half of the shortfall, and the cause of the remainder is unknown. The sample has over 35,000 clones on record, approximately 92% of them singletons. The ten largest clonotypes hold 1.3% of the sample. Sequenced sample: peripheral blood. These receptors all come from a female donor with multiple sclerosis, enrolled in a pregnancy study.

The chain carries TRBV29-1 and TRBJ2-5, with no clear D. The germline CDR1 and CDR2 sequences are SQVTM and ANQGSEA. The V and J ends lost 6 bases and 5 bases respectively, with 10 bases between them. The CDR3 extends over 11 amino acids. CDR3 in DNA: TGCAGCGTGGCCAGCTACGAGACCCAGTACTTC. This sequence encodes CSVASYETQYF.

This chain joins TRBV27 and TRBJ1-5; 9 bases match TRBD1. The V segment lost 8 bases and the J segment 3 bases; nucleotides outside the gene matches: 8. The germline V gene has CDR1 MNHEY and CDR2 SMNVEV (reference sequence). CDR3 size: 15 residues. Here the CDR3 DNA reads TGTGCCAGCGGATCCGGGACAGGGCTCAATCAGCCCCAGCATTTT. Its protein product is CASGSGTGLNQPQHF.

The V and J genes are TRBV5-4 and TRBJ2-1; a weak D match, TRBD2 (6 bases). The CDR3 runs to 16 residues. V dropped 5 bases and J dropped 6 bases, with 21 bases sitting between them. CDR1 is SGHNT, CDR2 YYREEE, per germline (reference sequence). CDR3 DNA sequence: TGTGCCAGCAGGTCTTCCGTTCGGGAGAAGGGCAATGAGCAGTTCTTC. Protein: CASRSSVREKGNEQFF.

The gene calls are TRBV9 and TRBJ2-1; 8 bases fit TRBD2. V lost 0 bases to trimming and J lost 6 bases; unmatched junction nucleotides: 8. Germline CDR1 and CDR2: SGDLS and YYNGEE. The CDR3 has 16 amino acids. CDR3 in amino acids: CASSVDTPGGVNEQFF. CDR3 nucleotide sequence: TGTGCCAGCAGCGTAGATACCCCCGGGGGGGTCAATGAGCAGTTCTTC.

The rearrangement uses TRBV5-1 and TRBJ1-2; D may be TRBD1 (5 bases). The CDR3 is made up of 12 amino acids. V was shortened by 0 bases and J by 8 bases, with 8 bases between the two germline ends. Germline V gene data show CDR1 as SGHRS and CDR2 as YFSETQ. In DNA, the CDR3 is TGCGCCAGCAGCTTGGGACAGTTCGGCTACACCTTC. It codes for CASSLGQFGYTF.

The chain has TRBV4-1 and TRBJ2-7, with 11 positions matching TRBD2. This CDR3 spans 15 amino acids. From germline, CDR1 is MGHRA and CDR2 YSYEKL. V was clipped by 2 bases and J by 3 bases; unmatched bases: 3. DNA of the CDR3: TGCGCCAGCAGCCAAACGACTAGCGGGAACTACGAGCAGTACTTC. Protein product: CASSQTTSGNYEQYF.

The chain uses TRBV30 and TRBJ1-6, with a tentative D call TRBD1 (5 bases). Trimming cost V 5 bases and J 2 bases, with 13 bases left between them. Germline V gene data show CDR1 as GTSNPN and CDR2 as SVGIG (reference sequence). This CDR3 is built from 15 residues. CDR3 protein: CAWGNGAAYNSPLHF. CDR3 DNA sequence: TGTGCCTGGGGGAACGGGGCTGCCTATAATTCACCCCTCCACTTT. Together with reference TRBV30 and TRBJ1-6, the CDR3 gives the full variable domain: SQTIHQWPATLVQPVGSPLSLECTVEGTSNPNLYWYRQAAGRGLQLLFYSVGIGQISSEVPQNLSASRPQDRQFILSSKKLLLSDSGFYLCAWGNGAAYNSPLHFGNGTRLTVT.

The gene calls are TRBV30 and TRBJ2-7; 9 positions match TRBD2. Germline loops: CDR1 GTSNPN, CDR2 SVGIG (reference sequence). The CDR3 spans 15 residues. With V trimmed by 3 bases and J by 6 bases, 12 bases remained unmatched. This chain's CDR3 is CAWRGRGGSGSEQYF. CDR3 DNA: TGTGCCTGGAGGGGGAGGGGGGGTAGCGGGAGCGAGCAGTACTTC.

The J gene is TRBJ1-4, the V gene TRBV7-6; D unclear. The CDR3 sequence is 16 residues long. V was clipped by 8 bases and J by 8 bases, with 24 bases between them. Germline CDR1 SGHVS, CDR2 FNYEAQ. In nucleotides, the CDR3 is TGTGCCAGCCGCAACCCCTATGGCCCAGGTAGAGAAAAACTGTTTTTT. It specifies CASRNPYGPGREKLFF.

J is TRBJ2-3 and V is TRBV6-1, with D perhaps TRBD2 (5 bases). Germline V gene sequence: CDR1 MNHNS, CDR2 SASEGT. This CDR3 is built from 18 residues. The germline V and J ends were trimmed by 4 bases and 6 bases, with 26 bases remaining between them. Here the CDR3 DNA reads TGTGCCAGCAGTGCCCCCCGGGCAGCGGTTAGTCGCTTGGATACGCAGTATTTT. Its protein product is CASSAPRAAVSRLDTQYF.

The chain joins TRBV27 to TRBJ2-6; D unclear. Germline CDR1 and CDR2: MNHEY and SMNVEV (reference sequence). CDR3 size: 14 residues. V gave up 5 bases and J gave up 1 base, with 6 bases separating them. The CDR3: CASSPASGANVLTF. The DNA of the CDR3 is TGTGCCAGCAGTCCTGCTTCTGGGGCCAACGTCCTGACTTTC. The complete variable domain, with remaining parts taken from reference TRBV27 and TRBJ2-6, reads EAQVTQNPRYLITVTGKKLTVTCSQNMNHEYMSWYRQDPGLGLRQIYYSMNVEVTDKGDVPEGYKVSRKEKRNFPLILESPSPNQTSLYFCASSPASGANVLTFGAGSRLTVL.

This chain connects TRBV6-5 to TRBJ2-5, with 11 bases fitting TRBD2. Trimming at V came to 2 bases and at J to 4 bases, leaving 3 bases not matched to a gene. CDR1 and CDR2 from the germline V gene are MNHEY and SVGAGI. The CDR3 length is 15 residues. The CDR3 spells CASSYTSGRPETQYF. As DNA, the CDR3 is TGTGCCAGCAGTTACACTAGCGGGAGACCAGAGACCCAGTACTTC.

CDR3 sequence reads: CASLGLVNTEAFF. For the CDR3, the DNA is TGTGCCAGCTTAGGGCTAGTTAACACTGAAGCTTTCTTT. V usage is TRBV18 and J usage is TRBJ1-1; D not certain. With 7 bases removed from V and 2 bases from J, the gap between germline ends came to 11 bases. CDR1 is KGHSH and CDR2 is LQKENI in the germline V gene. CDR3 length equals 13 residues.

The CDR3 region has the DNA TGTGCTAGTGGATCGGGACTAGCGGGAGTCTCCGGTGAGCAGTTCTTC. It encodes CASGSGLAGVSGEQFF. The chain carries TRBV12-5 and TRBJ2-1, with TRBD2 identical over 14 bases. Germline CDR1 and CDR2: LGHNT and FRNRAP. With V trimmed by 6 bases and J by 9 bases, 10 bases remained unmatched. The CDR3 runs to 16 residues.

The rearrangement links TRBV18 to TRBJ2-4; 9 bases match TRBD2. The CDR3 consists of 17 residues. Germline V CDR1 and CDR2: KGHSH, LQKENI. V dropped 2 bases and J dropped 0; count of bases not matched to a gene: 5. CDR3 DNA: TGTGCCAGCTCACCAACCCTAGCGGGGCTAGCCAAAAACATTCAGTACTTC. Protein product: CASSPTLAGLAKNIQYF.

The chain couples TRBV5-6 to TRBJ1-4; 7 bases are a match to TRBD1. The CDR3 sequence is 15 residues long. Germline V CDR1 and CDR2: SGHDT, YYEEEE. J gave up 8 bases and V 0 bases, and 7 bases lay outside the gene matches. CDR3: CASSLVTGIGEKLFF. CDR3 DNA sequence: TGTGCCAGCAGCTTGGTGACAGGGATCGGGGAAAAACTGTTTTTT.

The chain is built from TRBV2 and TRBJ2-7, with TRBD2 matching 13 bases. The CDR3 is made up of 18 amino acids. J gave up 6 bases and V 0 bases, and 11 bases lay outside the gene matches. CDR1 SNHLY and CDR2 FYNNEI come from the germline V gene. The CDR3, as DNA: TGTGCCAGCAGTGAAGCAAGGGACGGACTAGCGGGAGAGTTCGAGCAGTACTTC. Its translation is CASSEARDGLAGEFEQYF. The full variable domain, rest sourced from reference TRBV2 and TRBJ2-7, is EPEVTQTPSHQVTQMGQEVILRCVPISNHLYFYWYRQILGQKVEFLVSFYNNEISEKSEIFDDQFSVERPDGSNFTLKIRSTKLEDSAMYFCASSEARDGLAGEFEQYFGPGTRLTVT.

V and J are TRBV4-1 and TRBJ2-5; 13 bases are shared with TRBD2. Germline CDR1 MGHRA, CDR2 YSYEKL. The V gene end was trimmed by 4 bases and the J gene end by 5 bases; junction bases not matched to a gene: 13. The CDR3 is 18 amino acids. The CDR3 sequence is CASSPQLAGGGGAETQYF. CDR3 nucleotide sequence: TGCGCCAGCAGCCCACAACTAGCGGGAGGGGGAGGCGCTGAGACCCAGTACTTC.

V is TRBV28 and J is TRBJ2-2, with no clear D. The germline V gene encodes CDR1 MDHEN and CDR2 SYDVKM. The ends were cut back, 6 bases at V and 8 bases at J, with 13 bases in the middle. This CDR3 is 13 amino acids long. This CDR3 reads CASRPGPSGELFF. DNA for the CDR3: TGTGCCAGCAGACCCGGGCCTTCGGGGGAGCTGTTTTTT.